This T cell receptor (beta chain) was documented in a study of metastatic and nonmetastatic thyroid tumors (dated by TCRdb to the early 2020s). For the study in its entirety: The researchers compared repertoires between peripheral blood samples and tumor or nodule tissue samples from patients with malignant or benign thyroid disease.

Before undergoing thyroid surgery, none of the patients had been given any kind of treatment. The study retrospectively analysed patient clinical samples collected from the early 2010s to the late 2010s using T-cell receptor beta sequencing. V is clipped by 1 base and J by 1 base, and the sequence between their germline boundaries is 12 bases long. The CDR3 starts with the cysteine, ends with the phenylalanine, and has 16 residues. Only the CDR3 DNA is retained, 48 bases long and in frame from the first base. The germline V gene yields SNHLY for CDR1 and FYNNEI for CDR2. This clone was counted ten times or more. The clone's antigen remains unknown. No base qualities exist here, and no much larger clone lies one base off it. Libraries came from PCR. This sample was sequenced with an Illumina HiSeq 4000. High-throughput sequencing was used to profile the TCR beta-chain CDR3 region of each patient. As for how the authors treated the data: Drawing on CDR3 differences between clinicopathological groups, the researchers built a classifier meant to tell apart patients with distant-metastatic papillary thyroid cancer. The Shannon index was used to assess repertoire diversity, and the Morisita-Horn index was used to assess tumor-blood repertoire similarity. TCRdb handled the public reads itself, with Q25 trimming in fastp and clone calling in MiXCR, and kept productive beta chains. TCRdb's processing, not the authors' own work, is the source of the V and J calls. Recorded for this sample are about 45,000 clones; 4% to 5% of them occurred a single time. The leading ten clones occupy 8% to 10% of the sample.

On the study overall, not on this receptor specifically: TCR beta diversity was reported as significantly higher in malignant tumors than in benign nodules, in both blood and tumor samples.

The sample consisted of blood. The sequence derives from a female donor with papillary thyroid cancer or a benign thyroid nodule (not recorded which). Some clones in this sample may be carry-over from other donors' samples. This sequence uses TRBV2 and TRBJ2-3, with TRBD2 perhaps the D gene, on 7 matching bases. The DNA sequence is given as TGTGCCAGCAGTGAAGGGGGGGGGCGACGCACAGATACGCAGTATTTT. This sequence encodes CASSEGGGRRTDTQYF.